The T cell receptor beta chain under discussion was sequenced for a study of beta chain features in type 1 diabetes (dated by TCRdb to the late 2010s). Looking at the study overall: Patients and healthy donors did not differ in mean age, gender distribution, total cell number or subset yield. A total of about 100,000,000 sorted cells were examined across all samples, and RNA yield correlated strongly with the number of cells per subset. The study compared the TCRB repertoires of sorted circulating CD4+ T cell subsets in recently diagnosed type 1 diabetes patients with those in matched healthy donors. Whereas all 30 or so donors provided naive and central memory subsets, regulatory and stem cell-like memory subsets were isolated from just 8 patients and roughly 8 healthy donors. Broad study findings and their caveats: Because the HLA sub-analyses included only small numbers of individuals, any influence of HLA type on TCRB rearrangement was left unresolved. At VDJ recombination sites, type 1 diabetes patients had fewer insertions and more deleted nucleotides, which implies abnormalities in thymic rearrangement. A moderate but significant shortening of TCRB CDR3 length was observed in type 1 diabetes patients in all four CD4+ subsets. PCR may preferentially amplify shorter templates, but because patient and control samples were amplified and corrected together, any resulting skew would affect both groups equally. Sequencing cDNA rather than genomic DNA could over-represent highly expressing activated cells, although activation and CD3 levels did not differ between groups. Naive, central memory and regulatory TCRB repertoires appeared to be more alike among patients than among healthy donors.

Remarks on this clone: No cognate antigen has been identified for it. The input lacks base qualities; no much larger clone sits a single base away.

The CDR3 has 16 amino acids, counting the end cysteine and phenylalanine. The read is trimmed to its CDR3 DNA, 48 bases read in frame from base 1. V loses 2 bases of germline sequence and J loses 4 bases, and the interval between the two ends is 13 bases. Via the germline V gene (reference sequence), CDR1 is SGHNT and CDR2 YYREEE. The entire amount of isolated RNA was reverse transcribed using the High Capacity cDNA Reverse Transcription Kit, so the sequenced TCRB transcripts were expressed ones. Deep immunoSEQ sequencing was applied to naive, central memory and regulatory T cell samples, giving an average of roughly 3.5 million total reads per sample. Sorted cells were lysed in RLT buffer and RNA was extracted with DNase-treated RNeasy Micro or Mini kits, depending on cell number. To prevent cross-contamination, every cell subset was processed on its own, while patient and healthy donor samples were processed together. The immunoSEQ multiplex PCR was used to amplify TCRB sequences from cDNA, generating 87-bp fragments that spanned the CDR3 region. Amplicons were sequenced on the Illumina HiSeq platform. Under the source paper's analysis protocol: PCR bias was computationally corrected using synthetic template baselines, reads within Hamming distance 2 were collapsed, and singletons that could not be merged were discarded. Reads were aligned against IMGT so that V, D and J genes, CDR3 length and insertions or deletions at six rearrangement sites could be assigned. Within each subset, clonotype counts were normalized to sorted cell number, and only after that were true diversity and Gini coefficients computed with the tcR R package. The overlap coefficient, calculated on TCRB nucleotide sequences, was used to measure repertoire sharing. Out-of-frame TCRB sequences from naive cells were analyzed to stand in for the pre-selection repertoire. The immuneACCESS repertoire file appears here via TCRdb, limited to in-frame rearrangements. These files lack a portion of the clones; in checked studies, under half of the deficit traces to unresolved V genes, and the cause of the others is not known. The V and J calls and clone size come from that table; D and trimming were worked out from the DNA. The sample data list about 400,000 clones, and about 12% of these were observed just once. The ten largest clones capture about 0.01% of the sample.

Each donor gave one peripheral blood draw, approximately 100 mL on average, collected into heparinised tubes. A BD FACSAria II and a panel including CD45RO, CCR7, CD25, CD127, CD95 and CD27 were used to sort naive, central memory, regulatory and stem cell-like memory CD4+ T cells. Purity was above 98% for every sorted population. PBMCs were separated immediately by Lymphoprep density gradient centrifugation and were stained directly, without being cultured. Samples were stained and sorted in pairs, with one healthy donor and one patient per experiment, so that batch effects were minimized. The sequence came from a woman younger than 30 with type 1 diabetes. The sequence is built from TRBV5-4 and TRBJ1-6; matching of 5 bases hints at TRBD1 as the D gene. Sequencing was performed on naive CD4+ T cells from blood. The sample's cell subset or site, from its label and the paper: true naive CD4+ T cells. The DNA sequence is given as TGTGCCAGCAGCTTTGAAGGACACCGATATAATTCACCCCTCCACTTT. Protein translation: CASSFEGHRYNSPLHF.